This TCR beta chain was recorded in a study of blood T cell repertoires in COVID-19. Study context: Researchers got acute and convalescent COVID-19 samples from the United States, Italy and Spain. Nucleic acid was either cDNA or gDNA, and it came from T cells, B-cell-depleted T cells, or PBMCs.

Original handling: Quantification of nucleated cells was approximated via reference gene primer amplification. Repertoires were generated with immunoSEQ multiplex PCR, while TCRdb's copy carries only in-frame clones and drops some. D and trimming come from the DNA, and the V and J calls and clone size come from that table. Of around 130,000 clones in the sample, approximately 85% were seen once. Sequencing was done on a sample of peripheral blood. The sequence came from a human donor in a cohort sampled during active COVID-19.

The CDR3 DNA sequence: TGTGCCAGCAGCCTCGGCCAGCTAGGAAACAATGAGCAGTTCTTC. It specifies CASSLGQLGNNEQFF. V is TRBV5-4 and J is TRBJ2-1; D is unresolved. The V end was cut by 4 bases, the J end by 5 bases, with 16 bases between. Germline CDR1 SGHNT, CDR2 YYREEE (reference sequence). The CDR3 loop spans 15 amino acids.